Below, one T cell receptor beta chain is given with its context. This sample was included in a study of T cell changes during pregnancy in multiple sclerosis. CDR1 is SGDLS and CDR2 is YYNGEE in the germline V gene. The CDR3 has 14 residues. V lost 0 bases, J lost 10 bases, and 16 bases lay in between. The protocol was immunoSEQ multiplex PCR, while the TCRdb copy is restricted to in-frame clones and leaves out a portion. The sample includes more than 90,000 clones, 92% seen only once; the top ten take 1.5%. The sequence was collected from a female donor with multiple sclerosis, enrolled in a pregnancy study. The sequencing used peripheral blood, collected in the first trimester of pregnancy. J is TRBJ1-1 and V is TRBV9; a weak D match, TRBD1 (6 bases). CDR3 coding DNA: TGTGCCAGCAGCGTAGGTGGAACAGGGATTCTAGCTTTCTTT. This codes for CASSVGGTGILAFF.